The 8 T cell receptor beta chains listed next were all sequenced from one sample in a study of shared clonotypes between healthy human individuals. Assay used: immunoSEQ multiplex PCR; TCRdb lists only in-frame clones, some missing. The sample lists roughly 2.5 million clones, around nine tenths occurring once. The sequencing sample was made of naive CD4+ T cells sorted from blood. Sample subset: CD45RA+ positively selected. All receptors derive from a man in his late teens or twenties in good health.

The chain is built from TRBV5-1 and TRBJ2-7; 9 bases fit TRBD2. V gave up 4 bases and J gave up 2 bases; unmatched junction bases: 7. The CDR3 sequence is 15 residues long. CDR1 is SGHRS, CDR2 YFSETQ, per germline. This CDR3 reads CASSISGGPTYEQYF. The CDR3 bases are TGCGCCAGCAGCATTAGCGGGGGCCCCACCTACGAGCAGTACTTC.

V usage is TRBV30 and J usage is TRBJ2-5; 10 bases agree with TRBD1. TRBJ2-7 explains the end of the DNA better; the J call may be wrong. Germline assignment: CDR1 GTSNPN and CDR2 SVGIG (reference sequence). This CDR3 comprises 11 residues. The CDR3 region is CAGQGDGEQYF. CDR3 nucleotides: TGTGCCGGACAGGGGGATGGCGAGCAGTACTTC.

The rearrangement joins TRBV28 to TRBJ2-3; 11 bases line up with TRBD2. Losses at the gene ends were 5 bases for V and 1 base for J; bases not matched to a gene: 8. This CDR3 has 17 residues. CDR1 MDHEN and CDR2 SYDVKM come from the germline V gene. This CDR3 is CASSTPLGLAGTDTQYF. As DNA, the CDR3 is TGTGCCAGCAGTACCCCCCTGGGACTAGCGGGCACAGATACGCAGTATTTT.

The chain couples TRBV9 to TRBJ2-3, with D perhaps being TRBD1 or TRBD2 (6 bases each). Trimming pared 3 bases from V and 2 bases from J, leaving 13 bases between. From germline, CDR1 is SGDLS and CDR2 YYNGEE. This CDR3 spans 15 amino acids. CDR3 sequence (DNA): TGTGCCAGCAGCGCCCTAGGGGGGCTCACAGATACGCAGTATTTT. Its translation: CASSALGGLTDTQYF.

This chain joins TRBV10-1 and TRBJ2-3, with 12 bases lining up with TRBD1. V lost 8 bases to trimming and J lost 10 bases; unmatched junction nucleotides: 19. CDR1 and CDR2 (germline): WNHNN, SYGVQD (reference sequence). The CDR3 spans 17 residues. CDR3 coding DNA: TGCGCCAGCGGCGATGCACACCGGGACAGGGGGCACCTCGCGCAGTATTTT. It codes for CASGDAHRDRGHLAQYF.

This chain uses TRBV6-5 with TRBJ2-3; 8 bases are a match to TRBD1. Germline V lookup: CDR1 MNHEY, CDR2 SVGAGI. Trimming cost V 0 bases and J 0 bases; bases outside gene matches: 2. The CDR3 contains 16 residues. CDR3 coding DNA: TGTGCCAGCAGTTACTCTTGGACAGGGAGCACAGATACGCAGTATTTT. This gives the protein CASSYSWTGSTDTQYF.

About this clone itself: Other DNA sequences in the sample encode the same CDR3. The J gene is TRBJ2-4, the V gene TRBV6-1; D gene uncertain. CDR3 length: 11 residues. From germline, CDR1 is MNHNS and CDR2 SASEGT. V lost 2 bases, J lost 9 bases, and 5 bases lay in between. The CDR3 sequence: CASSESVIQYF. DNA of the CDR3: TGTGCCAGCAGTGAATCAGTCATTCAGTACTTC.

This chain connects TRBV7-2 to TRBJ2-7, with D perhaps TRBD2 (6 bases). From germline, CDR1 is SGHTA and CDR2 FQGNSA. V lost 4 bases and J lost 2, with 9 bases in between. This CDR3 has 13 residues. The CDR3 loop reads CASSSSVTYEQYF. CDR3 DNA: TGTGCCAGCAGCTCTAGCGTTACCTACGAGCAGTACTTC.